The sequence of this T cell receptor beta chain was determined in a study of T cell responses to AZD1222 COVID-19 vaccine. Study results and limitations: Scientists sampled the repertoires only once the peak T cell response had passed. Baseline antibody screening turned up just five to seven seropositive AZD1222 recipients. The sample set comprised mostly white British donors with more females, and clonal diversity was possibly underestimated.

Details on this clone: Antigen: not known.

Sequencing was performed with immunoSEQ multiplex PCR; in TCRdb, only in-frame clones are kept and a portion is missing. Of 130,000 to 150,000 clones detected, 93% appear once; the ten largest clones hold approximately 12%. This CDR3 comprises 15 residues. V was clipped by 1 base and J by 5 bases; unmatched bases: 4. Germline V gene lookup returns CDR1 KGHSH and CDR2 LQKENI. This clonotype originated in an adult who had recovered from COVID-19. The sample in question was peripheral blood, obtained after recovery from COVID-19. The chain employs TRBV18 and TRBJ2-1, with 8 bases that match TRBD2. The CDR3 spells CASSPQLAANNEQFF. The CDR3 DNA is TGTGCCAGCTCACCACAACTAGCGGCAAACAATGAGCAGTTCTTC.